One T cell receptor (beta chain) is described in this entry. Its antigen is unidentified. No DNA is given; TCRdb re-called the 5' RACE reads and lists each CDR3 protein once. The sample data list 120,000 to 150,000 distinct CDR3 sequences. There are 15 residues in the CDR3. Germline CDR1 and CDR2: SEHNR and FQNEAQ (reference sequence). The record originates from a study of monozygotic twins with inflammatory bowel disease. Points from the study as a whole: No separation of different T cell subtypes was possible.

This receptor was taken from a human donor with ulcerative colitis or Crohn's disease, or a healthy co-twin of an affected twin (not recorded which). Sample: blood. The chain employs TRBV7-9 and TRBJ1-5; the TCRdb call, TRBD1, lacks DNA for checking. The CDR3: CASSFGTASNQPQHF.